The source of this TCR beta chain is a study of STAT5B mutations in CD4+ large granular lymphocyte leukemia. Study-wide background: When available, cryopreserved cells underwent CD8+ depletion before CD4+ selection. Study results and limitations: Main leukemic clonotypes were patient-specific, but approximately 27% appeared at low frequency elsewhere. Top patient clones used TRBV06 genes more often: 8/27 versus 2/35 in controls. Data were not HLA-matched across samples.

A note on this clone: The antigen is unknown.

TCRdb keeps only in-frame clones here, not all; method: immunoSEQ multiplex PCR. The repertoire has about 8,200 clones, roughly nine tenths of them found once; the top ten carry 50%. This CDR3 comprises 19 residues. Trimming cost V 4 bases and J 1 base; bases outside gene matches: 15. The V gene's germline CDR1 is WNHNN and CDR2 SYGVQD (reference sequence). V and J are TRBV10-1 and TRBJ2-4, with 8 bases lining up with TRBD1. This receptor was obtained from a woman in her 70s with CD4+ T-cell large granular lymphocyte leukemia. The specimen sequenced was PBMCs. CDR3 in amino acids: CASSGGQVLALRAKNIQYF. In DNA form, the CDR3 reads TGCGCCAGCAGTGGGGGACAGGTCCTCGCCCTTAGGGCCAAAAACATTCAGTACTTC.